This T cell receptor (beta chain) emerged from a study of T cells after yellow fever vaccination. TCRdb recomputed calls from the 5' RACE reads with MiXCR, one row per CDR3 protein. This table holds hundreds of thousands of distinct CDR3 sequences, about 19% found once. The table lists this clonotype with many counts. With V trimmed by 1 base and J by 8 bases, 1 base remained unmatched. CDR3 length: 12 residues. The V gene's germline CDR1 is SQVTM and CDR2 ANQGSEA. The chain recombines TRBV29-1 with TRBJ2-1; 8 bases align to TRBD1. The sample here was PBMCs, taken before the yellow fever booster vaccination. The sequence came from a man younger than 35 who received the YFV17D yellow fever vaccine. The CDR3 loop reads CSVEGQGHEQFF. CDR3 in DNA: TGCAGCGTTGAAGGACAGGGGCATGAGCAGTTCTTC.